These 11 T cell receptor beta chains were sequenced from one sample in a study of T cells after yellow fever vaccination. TCRdb called the 5' RACE reads again in MiXCR, with one record for every CDR3 protein. This repertoire shows approximately 600,000 distinct CDR3 sequences, 9% to 15% found once; its top ten account for 14% to 15%. The sample was PBMCs, taken on the day of the yellow fever booster vaccination. These TCRs come from a man aged 25 to 45 who received the YFV17D yellow fever vaccine.

The chain joins TRBV19 to TRBJ2-1; tentatively, D is TRBD2 (7 bases). This CDR3 has 15 amino acids. CDR1 is LNHDA and CDR2 is SQIVND in the germline V gene (reference sequence). The V gene lost 5 bases and the J gene lost 5 bases, with 16 bases spanning the gap. In DNA form, the CDR3 reads TGTGCCAGTAGTTGGGGGGGCCTAATGGACAATGAGCAGTTCTTC. Amino acids: CASSWGGLMDNEQFF.

This sequence joins TRBV19 and TRBJ2-1; D not resolved. CDR1 is LNHDA, CDR2 SQIVND, per germline (reference sequence). This CDR3 comprises 14 residues. V was cut by 4 bases and J by 4 bases, with 11 bases left in between. CDR3 DNA: TGTGCCAGTAGTAGTCCTCGAGGTTACAATGAGCAGTTCTTC. Amino acids: CASSSPRGYNEQFF.

The chain has TRBV6-5 and TRBJ2-3; TRBD1 matches at 8 bases. The germline V gene encodes CDR1 MNHEY and CDR2 SVGAGI. This CDR3 is built from 16 residues. With V trimmed by 2 bases and J by 4 bases, 8 bases remained unmatched. CDR3 coding DNA: TGTGCCAGCAGTTACAGGAGGACAGGGTGGGCAGATACGCAGTATTTT. Its translation: CASSYRRTGWADTQYF.

The chain links TRBV6-2 or TRBV6-3 to TRBJ2-3; D may be TRBD1 (5 bases). This CDR3 has 16 amino acids. The germline gives CDR1 MNHEY, CDR2 SVGEGT. Trimming removed 8 bases from V and 4 bases from J, with 22 bases in between. The CDR3 protein is CASGTATAIPPDTQYF. The CDR3 bases are TGTGCCAGCGGAACTGCGACAGCAATCCCACCAGATACGCAGTATTTT.

This clonotype was found a few times. The J gene is TRBJ2-2, the V gene TRBV20-1; D unclear. This CDR3 is 10 amino acids long. V was clipped by 5 bases and J by 6 bases, with 4 bases between them. From germline, CDR1 is DFQATT and CDR2 SNEGSKA (reference sequence). CDR3 sequence (DNA): TGCAGTGCTGATGCCGGGGAGCTGTTTTTT. As protein: CSADAGELFF.

This clonotype was counted between two and nine times. J is TRBJ2-7 and V is TRBV5-1; possibly TRBD2 for D (5 bases). Germline V gene lookup returns CDR1 SGHRS and CDR2 YFSETQ. V was shortened by 0 bases and J by 9 bases, with 13 bases between the two germline ends. The CDR3 is made up of 13 amino acids. The CDR3 bases are TGCGCCAGCAGCTTGGGACTACCACTGGGGCAGTACTTC. This encodes CASSLGLPLGQYF.

DNA for the CDR3: TGTGCCAGCAGTCAGGACCTCTATGGCTACACCTTC. It translates to CASSQDLYGYTF. The V and J genes are TRBV6-6 and TRBJ1-2; D is undetermined. The germline V gene encodes CDR1 MNHNY and CDR2 SVGAGI (reference sequence). V was clipped by 5 bases and J by 4 bases, with 8 bases between them. CDR3 length equals 12 residues.

V gene TRBV27 combines with J gene TRBJ2-7; 9 nucleotides align to TRBD1. This CDR3 comprises 13 residues. V shed 5 bases and J 6 bases; nucleotides not matched to a gene: 5. Germline CDR1 MNHEY, CDR2 SMNVEV (reference sequence). The CDR3 coding sequence is TGTGCCAGCAGTATAGGGACAGGGTCCGAGCAGTACTTC. Amino acids: CASSIGTGSEQYF.

The V and J genes are TRBV10-2 and TRBJ2-2, with D hard to call. Between the trimmed V and J ends, which lost 3 bases and 6 bases, there was a span of 14 bases. The CDR3 extends over 15 amino acids. The germline gives CDR1 WSHSY, CDR2 SAAADI. In DNA form, the CDR3 reads TGCGCCAGCAGTGATCCAGTCCAATTTCCCGGGGAGCTGTTTTTT. Its protein is CASSDPVQFPGELFF.

Here the CDR3 reads CATTRGRGSGNTIYF. Written as DNA, the CDR3 is TGTGCCACCACCCGGGGCAGGGGGTCAGGAAACACCATATATTTT. V is TRBV15 and J is TRBJ1-3; 7 bases agree with TRBD1. CDR1 LNHNV and CDR2 YYDKDF come from the germline V gene (reference sequence). The CDR3 runs to 15 residues. The V segment lost 7 bases and the J segment 4 bases; nucleotides outside the gene matches: 10.

J is TRBJ2-1 and V is TRBV3-1, with D possibly being TRBD2 (6 bases). The ends were cut back, 4 bases at V and 8 bases at J, with 18 bases in the middle. Germline V CDR1 and CDR2: LGHDT, YNNKEL (reference sequence). The CDR3 sequence is 15 residues long. The CDR3 loop reads CASSPQGLGGHEQFF. CDR3 bases: TGTGCCAGCAGCCCTCAGGGTCTTGGAGGGCATGAGCAGTTCTTC.